This T cell receptor (beta chain) was obtained from a study of shared clonotypes between healthy human individuals. Across the whole study: Donor composition was a couple of women and three men, aged 18 to 49.

V was cut by 6 bases and J by 3 bases, with 9 bases left in between. This CDR3 region has 13 residues. Germline V gene lookup returns CDR1 MNHEY and CDR2 SMNVEV (reference sequence). Sorted-subset replicate PCR reactions contained about 200 ng DNA, corresponding to tens of thousands of T cell genomes. The repertoire was sequenced with immunoSEQ multiplex PCR; TCRdb's copy has only in-frame clones and lacks some. The sample contains about 2 million clones, about 95% of which appear only once. Selected positively for CCR7 and CD45RO-negative, naive CD8 cells excluded terminally differentiated effector memory CD45RA+ cells.

What was sequenced was naive CD8+ T cells sorted from blood. The chain employs TRBV27 and TRBJ1-5; TRBD1 is a possible D gene (5 bases). The clonotype comes from a man between 18 and 35 years old in good health. CDR3 loop: CASSPGTNQPQHF. As DNA, the CDR3 is TGTGCCAGCAGCCCAGGGACCAATCAGCCCCAGCATTTT.